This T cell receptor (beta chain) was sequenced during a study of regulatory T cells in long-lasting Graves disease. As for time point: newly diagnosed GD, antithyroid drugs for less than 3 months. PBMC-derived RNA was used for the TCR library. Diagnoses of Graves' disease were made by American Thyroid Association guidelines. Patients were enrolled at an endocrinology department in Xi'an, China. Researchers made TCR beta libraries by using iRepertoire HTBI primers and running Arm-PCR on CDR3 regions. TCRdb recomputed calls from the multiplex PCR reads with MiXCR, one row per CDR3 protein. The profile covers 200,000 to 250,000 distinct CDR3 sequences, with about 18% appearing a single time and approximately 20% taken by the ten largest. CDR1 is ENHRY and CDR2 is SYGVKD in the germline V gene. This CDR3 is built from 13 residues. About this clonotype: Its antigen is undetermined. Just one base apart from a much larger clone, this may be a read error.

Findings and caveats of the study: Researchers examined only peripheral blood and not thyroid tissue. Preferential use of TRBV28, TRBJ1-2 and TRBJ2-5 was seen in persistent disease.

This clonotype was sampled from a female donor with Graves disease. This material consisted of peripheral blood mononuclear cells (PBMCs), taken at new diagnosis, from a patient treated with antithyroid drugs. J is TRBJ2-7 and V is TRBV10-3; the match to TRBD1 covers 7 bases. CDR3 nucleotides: TGTGCCATCAGACGGGACAGCGCCTACGGGCAGTACTTC. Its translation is CAIRRDSAYGQYF.